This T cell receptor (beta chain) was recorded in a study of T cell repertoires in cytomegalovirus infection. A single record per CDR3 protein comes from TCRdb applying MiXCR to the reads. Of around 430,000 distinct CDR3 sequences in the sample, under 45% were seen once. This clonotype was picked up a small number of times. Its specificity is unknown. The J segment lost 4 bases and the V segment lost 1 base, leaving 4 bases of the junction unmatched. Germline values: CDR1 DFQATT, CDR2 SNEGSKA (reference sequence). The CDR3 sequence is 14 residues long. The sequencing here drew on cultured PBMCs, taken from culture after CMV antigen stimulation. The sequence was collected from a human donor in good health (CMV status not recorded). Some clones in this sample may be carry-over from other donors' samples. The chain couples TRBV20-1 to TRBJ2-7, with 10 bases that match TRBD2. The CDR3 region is CSARVLAGTYEQYF. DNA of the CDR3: TGCAGTGCTAGAGTACTAGCGGGGACTTACGAGCAGTACTTC.